This T cell receptor beta chain was sequenced in a study of T cell responses to AZD1222 COVID-19 vaccine. General study points: Baseline testing showed seropositivity in only six or seven AZD1222 recipients. Repertoire sampling occurred only after the peak T cell response.

TCRdb keeps only in-frame clones here, not all; method: immunoSEQ multiplex PCR. This sample has more than 95,000 clones, with about 90% found just once. From germline, CDR1 is SGHVS and CDR2 FNYEAQ. The J segment lost 7 bases and the V segment lost 1 base, leaving 4 bases of the junction unmatched. The CDR3 covers 14 residues. This clone showed up just once. The antigen is undetermined. The clonotype comes from an adult in good health. Sequenced material: peripheral blood, taken on day 0 of MenACWY control vaccination. This chain links TRBV7-6 with TRBJ2-1; 7 positions agree with TRBD2. The CDR3 bases are TGTGCCAGCAGCTTAGGGGGGGGATGGAATGAGCAGTTCTTC. It codes for CASSLGGGWNEQFF.